Following are 8 T cell receptor beta chains from one sample sequenced in a study of cytomegalovirus exposure and HLA in healthy donors. Primers: 60 Vbeta forward and 13 Jbeta reverse. Only in-frame clones appear in the TCRdb table, and some are missing; sequencing was by immunoSEQ multiplex PCR. The sample lists some 100,000 clones; 76% were seen once. Sequenced input: PBMCs. The receptor source for this set is a man aged 40-49 years in good health and CMV-seronegative.

This rearrangement joins TRBV1 to TRBJ2-3; the D call TRBD1 from the table was never checked on the DNA. TRBV1 is given as a pseudogene. The CDR3 is 13 residues long. CDR3 coding DNA: TGCACCAGCAGCCAACAGGGCACAGATACGCAGTATTTT. It encodes CTSSQQGTDTQYF.

The rearrangement links TRBV4-2 to TRBJ2-3, with 10 bases identical to TRBD2. This CDR3 is built from 15 residues. V shed 4 bases, J shed 1 base, and the junction held 2 bases outside the gene matches. Germline CDR1 is LGHNA and CDR2 is YNFKEQ. In DNA, the CDR3 is TGTGCCAGCAGCCTGGGGACTAGCGGCACAGATACGCAGTATTTT. This gives the protein CASSLGTSGTDTQYF.

The V gene is TRBV5-4, the J gene TRBJ2-7; the D gene is possibly TRBD1 (6 bases). V was pared by 4 bases and J by 3 bases, with 17 bases between. CDR1 SGHNT and CDR2 YYREEE come from the germline V gene (reference sequence). CDR3 size: 15 residues. The CDR3 reads CASSASQGRRYEQYF. The CDR3 nucleotides read TGTGCCAGCAGCGCCTCACAGGGTCGGCGCTACGAGCAGTACTTC.

The chain is built from TRBV14 and TRBJ1-6; 8 bases are a match to TRBD1. Per germline, CDR1 SGHDN and CDR2 FVKESK. The CDR3 is made up of 15 amino acids. V dropped 1 base and J dropped 14; count of bases not matched to a gene: 10. CDR3: CASSQGSGQGWTLHF. CDR3 in DNA: TGTGCCAGCAGCCAAGGATCAGGACAGGGATGGACCCTCCACTTT.

The chain joins TRBV18 to TRBJ2-5; D is undetermined. CDR1 and CDR2 (germline): KGHSH, LQKENI. The CDR3 runs 14 residues. V was pared by 3 bases and J by 7 bases, with 15 bases between. CDR3: CASSPETQLRTQYF. The DNA for the CDR3 is TGTGCCAGCTCACCCGAGACACAACTGCGGACCCAGTACTTC.

This clone came up a few times. The gene calls are TRBV2 and TRBJ1-2, with a tentative D call TRBD1 (6 bases). Between the trimmed V and J ends, which lost 2 bases and 6 bases, there was a span of 16 bases. The CDR3 runs 15 residues. The germline V gene encodes CDR1 SNHLY and CDR2 FYNNEI. In nucleotides, the CDR3 is TGTGCCAGCAGTGAAACAGGGAAAGGGGGGGATGGCTACACCTTC. It translates to CASSETGKGGDGYTF.

This chain links TRBV2 with TRBJ1-3; D unresolved. The CDR3 sequence is 13 residues long. V dropped 3 bases and J dropped 2 bases, with 5 bases sitting between them. Germline V gene sequence: CDR1 SNHLY, CDR2 FYNNEI. This CDR3 reads CASSDRTGNTIYF. The CDR3 nucleotides are TGTGCCAGCAGTGACAGGACTGGAAACACCATATATTTT.

Remarks on this clone: Other DNA sequences in the same sample also yield this CDR3. The chain employs TRBV27 and TRBJ1-1; maybe TRBD1 (5 bases). Per the germline V gene, CDR1 is MNHEY and CDR2 is SMNVEV (reference sequence). This CDR3 contains 13 residues. The V gene lost 2 bases and the J gene lost 1 base, with 5 bases spanning the gap. The CDR3 bases are TGTGCCAGCAGTTTACAGGGGAACACTGAAGCTTTCTTT. This gives the protein CASSLQGNTEAFF.